These 10 T cell receptor beta chains were sequenced from one sample in a study of technical replicates of blood from a handful of donors. The repertoire was sequenced with immunoSEQ multiplex PCR; TCRdb's copy has only in-frame clones and lacks some. The table lists 60,000 to 95,000 clones, roughly 89% of them singletons, with under 0.45% in the top ten. Sequenced material: T cells isolated from PBMCs. The source is a human donor in good health. Some clones in this sample may be carry-over from other donors' samples.

This sequence joins TRBV6-4 and TRBJ2-3, with a tentative D call TRBD2 (5 bases). CDR3 length equals 14 residues. Trimming pared 0 bases from V and 7 bases from J, leaving 11 bases between. Germline values: CDR1 MRHNA, CDR2 SNTAGT. In DNA, the CDR3 is TGTGCCAGCAGTGACTCCCGAGGGCGACATACGCAGTATTTT. The encoded protein is CASSDSRGRHTQYF.

The J gene is TRBJ2-5, the V gene TRBV29-1, with TRBD2 matching 7 bases. The CDR3 is 13 amino acids. Germline V gene data show CDR1 as SQVTM and CDR2 as ANQGSEA. The ends lost 5 bases at V and 5 bases at J; junction bases unmatched: 8. DNA of the CDR3: TGCAGCGTTACGGTCTGGGAGGGGGAGACCCAGTACTTC. Amino acid sequence: CSVTVWEGETQYF. Filled out from reference TRBV29-1 and TRBJ2-5, the complete variable domain reads SAVISQKPSRDICQRGTSLTIQCQVDSQVTMMFWYRQQPGQSLTLIATANQGSEATYESGFVIDKFPISRPNLTFSTLTVSNMSPEDSSIYLCSVTVWEGETQYFGPGTRLLVL.

This chain uses TRBV6-6 with TRBJ2-7; 9 positions match TRBD1. V lost 7 bases and J lost 5; bases outside the gene matches: 9. This CDR3 spans 14 amino acids. Germline assignment: CDR1 MNHNY and CDR2 SVGAGI (reference sequence). This CDR3 is CASMPGTGFHEQYF. The CDR3 bases are TGTGCCAGCATGCCAGGGACAGGGTTCCACGAGCAGTACTTC.

The chain is built from TRBV5-1 and TRBJ2-1; possibly TRBD2 for D (5 bases). CDR3 length: 13 residues. Germline CDR1 SGHRS, CDR2 YFSETQ. V lost 2 bases to trimming and J lost 8 bases, with 11 bases between them. For the CDR3, the DNA is TGCGCCAGCAGCTTAATCAGGCGGGATGAGCAGTTCTTC. This gives the protein CASSLIRRDEQFF. Using reference TRBV5-1 and TRBJ2-1 for the parts outside the CDR3, the full variable domain is KAGVTQTPRYLIKTRGQQVTLSCSPISGHRSVSWYQQTPGQGLQFLFEYFSETQRNKGNFPGRFSGRQFSNSRSEMNVSTLELGDSALYLCASSLIRRDEQFFGPGTRLTVL.

The chain joins TRBV15 to TRBJ1-1; 8 positions match TRBD1. Per the germline V gene, CDR1 is LNHNV and CDR2 is YYDKDF (reference sequence). The CDR3 sequence is 16 residues long. V trimming: 1 base; J trimming: 1 base; junction bases outside the gene matches: 5. The CDR3 DNA is TGTGCCACCAGCAGAGGGAGACAGGGGACGAACACTGAAGCTTTCTTT. Translating it yields CATSRGRQGTNTEAFF.

The rearrangement uses TRBV9 and TRBJ1-2; 8 bases line up with TRBD1. CDR1 and CDR2 from the germline V gene are SGDLS and YYNGEE. The CDR3 spans 15 residues. Trimming took 0 bases from V and 3 from J; bases not matched to a gene: 4. CDR3 protein: CASSVGTGLDYGYTF. The CDR3 nucleotides read TGTGCCAGCAGCGTAGGGACAGGGTTGGACTATGGCTACACCTTC.

This chain uses TRBV18 with TRBJ2-7; TRBD2 matches at 16 bases. The germline V gene has CDR1 KGHSH and CDR2 LQKENI. The V and J ends lost 4 bases and 4 bases, in that order; junction bases with no gene match: 10. The CDR3 has 18 amino acids. The CDR3 loop reads CASSLTGTSGRAGYEQYF. The DNA for the CDR3 is TGTGCCAGCTCACTTACCGGGACTAGCGGGAGGGCGGGGTACGAGCAGTACTTC.

The chain joins TRBV5-1 to TRBJ2-2, with TRBD2 as a possible D gene (5 bases). Germline values: CDR1 SGHRS, CDR2 YFSETQ. Trimming cost V 4 bases and J 0 bases, with 16 bases left between them. The CDR3 length is 17 residues. The DNA for the CDR3 is TGCGCCAGCAGCGGACTTTCGTCCATACCGAACACCGGGGAGCTGTTTTTT. Translating it yields CASSGLSSIPNTGELFF. Full variable domain (rest looked up from reference TRBV5-1 and TRBJ2-2): KAGVTQTPRYLIKTRGQQVTLSCSPISGHRSVSWYQQTPGQGLQFLFEYFSETQRNKGNFPGRFSGRQFSNSRSEMNVSTLELGDSALYLCASSGLSSIPNTGELFFGEGSRLTVL.

V and J are TRBV5-3 and TRBJ2-1; TRBD2 agrees at 8 bases. TRBV5-3 is an ORF; its function is uncertain. The J segment lost 6 bases and the V segment lost 0 bases, leaving 8 bases of the junction unmatched. The CDR3 covers 16 residues. CDR3 in amino acids: CARSLVVTSGTNEQFF. The CDR3 region has the DNA TGTGCCAGAAGCTTGGTAGTAACTAGCGGTACCAATGAGCAGTTCTTC.

This clone showed up just once. CDR3 region: CASSLSGTGKSGANVLTF. The CDR3 DNA sequence: TGTGCCAGCAGTTTATCCGGGACAGGGAAGTCTGGGGCCAACGTCCTGACTTTC. This chain connects TRBV28 to TRBJ2-6; 9 nucleotides match TRBD1. CDR3 length: 18 residues. The J segment lost 1 base and the V segment lost 1 base, leaving 5 bases of the junction unmatched. Germline-derived CDR1 and CDR2 are MDHEN and SYDVKM. Looking up the rest from reference TRBV28 and TRBJ2-6 gives the full variable domain: DVKVTQSSRYLVKRTGEKVFLECVQDMDHENMFWYRQDPGLGLRLIYFSYDVKMKEKGDIPEGYSVSREKKERFSLILESASTNQTSMYLCASSLSGTGKSGANVLTFGAGSRLTVL.